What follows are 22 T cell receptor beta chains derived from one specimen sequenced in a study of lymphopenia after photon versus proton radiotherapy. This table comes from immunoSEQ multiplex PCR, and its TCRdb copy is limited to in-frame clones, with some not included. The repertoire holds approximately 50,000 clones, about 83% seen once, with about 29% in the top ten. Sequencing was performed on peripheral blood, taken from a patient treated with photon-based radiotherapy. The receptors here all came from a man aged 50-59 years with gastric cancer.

DNA of the CDR3: TGCGCCAGCAGCCTACTCCCTGGGGGGGACCTCGTAAATGAGCAGTTCTTC. Translation: CASSLLPGGDLVNEQFF. The chain joins TRBV4-1 to TRBJ2-1, with 7 nucleotides matching TRBD2. After removal of 4 bases from V and 7 bases from J, the junction contained 16 bases not matched to a gene. The CDR3 covers 17 residues. Germline loops: CDR1 MGHRA, CDR2 YSYEKL.

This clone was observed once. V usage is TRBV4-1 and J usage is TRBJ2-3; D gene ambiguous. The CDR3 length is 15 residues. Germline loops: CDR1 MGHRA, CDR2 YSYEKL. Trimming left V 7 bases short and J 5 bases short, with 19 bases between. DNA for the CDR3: TGCGCCAGCAACCCTACACCGACCCTGCTAGATACGCAGTATTTT. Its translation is CASNPTPTLLDTQYF.

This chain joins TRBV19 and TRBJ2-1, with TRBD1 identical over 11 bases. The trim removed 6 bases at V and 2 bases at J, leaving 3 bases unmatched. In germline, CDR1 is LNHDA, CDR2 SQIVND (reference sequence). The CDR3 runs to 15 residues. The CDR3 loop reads CASSLDRGPYNEQFF. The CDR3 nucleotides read TGTGCCAGTAGCCTGGACAGGGGGCCCTACAATGAGCAGTTCTTC.

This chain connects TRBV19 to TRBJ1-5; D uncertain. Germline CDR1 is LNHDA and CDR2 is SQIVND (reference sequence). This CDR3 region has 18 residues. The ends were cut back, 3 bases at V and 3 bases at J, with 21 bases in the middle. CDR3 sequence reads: CASSMLLDIWGFNQPQHF. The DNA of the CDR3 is TGTGCCAGTAGTATGCTCCTAGACATTTGGGGATTCAATCAGCCCCAGCATTTT. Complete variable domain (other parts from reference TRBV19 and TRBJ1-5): DGGITQSPKYLFRKEGQNVTLSCEQNLNHDAMYWYRQDPGQGLRLIYYSQIVNDFQKGDIAEGYSVSREKKESFPLTVTSAQKNPTAFYLCASSMLLDIWGFNQPQHFGDGTRLSIL.

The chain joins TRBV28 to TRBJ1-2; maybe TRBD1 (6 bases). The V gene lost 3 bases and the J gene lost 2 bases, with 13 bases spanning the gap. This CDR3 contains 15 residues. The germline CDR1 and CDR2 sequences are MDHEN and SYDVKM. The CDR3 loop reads CASSLTGAGNYGYTF. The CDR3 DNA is TGTGCCAGCAGTTTGACGGGGGCGGGGAACTATGGCTACACCTTC.

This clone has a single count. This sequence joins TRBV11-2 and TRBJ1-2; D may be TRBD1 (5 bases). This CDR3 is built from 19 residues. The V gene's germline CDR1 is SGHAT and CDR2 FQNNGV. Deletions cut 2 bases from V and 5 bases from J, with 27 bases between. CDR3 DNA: TGTGCCAGCAGCTTACAAATGGGTCTGATCAGGGACCCTAGGTATGGCTACACCTTC. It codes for CASSLQMGLIRDPRYGYTF.

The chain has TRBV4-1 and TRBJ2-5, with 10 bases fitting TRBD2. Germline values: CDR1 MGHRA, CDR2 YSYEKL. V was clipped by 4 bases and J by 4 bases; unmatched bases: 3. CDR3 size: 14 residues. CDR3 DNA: TGCGCCAGCAGCCCTGTAGCGGGAGGAGAGACCCAGTACTTC. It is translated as CASSPVAGGETQYF.

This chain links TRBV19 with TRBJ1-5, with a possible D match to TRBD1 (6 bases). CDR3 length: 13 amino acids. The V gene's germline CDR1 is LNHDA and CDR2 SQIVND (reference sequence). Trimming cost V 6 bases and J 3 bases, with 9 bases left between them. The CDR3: CASRDRDNQPQHF. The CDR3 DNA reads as TGTGCCAGTAGGGACAGAGACAATCAGCCCCAGCATTTT.

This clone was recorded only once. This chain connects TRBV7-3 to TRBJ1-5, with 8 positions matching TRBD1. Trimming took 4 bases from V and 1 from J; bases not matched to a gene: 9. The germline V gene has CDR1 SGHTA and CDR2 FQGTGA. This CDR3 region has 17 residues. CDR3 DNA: TGTGCCAGCAGCTCCGACACAGGGGGGAGAAGCAATCAGCCCCAGCATTTT. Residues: CASSSDTGGRSNQPQHF.

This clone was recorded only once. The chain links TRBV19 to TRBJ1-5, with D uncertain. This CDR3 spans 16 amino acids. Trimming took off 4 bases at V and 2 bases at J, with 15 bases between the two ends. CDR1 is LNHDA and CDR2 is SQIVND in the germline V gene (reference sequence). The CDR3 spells CASSKTRFSGNQPQHF. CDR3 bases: TGTGCCAGTAGTAAAACAAGATTCTCGGGCAATCAGCCCCAGCATTTT.

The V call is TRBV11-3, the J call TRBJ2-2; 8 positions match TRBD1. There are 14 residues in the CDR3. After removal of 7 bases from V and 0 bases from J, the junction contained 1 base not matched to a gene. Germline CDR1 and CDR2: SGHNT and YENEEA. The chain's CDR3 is CASTDRANTGELFF. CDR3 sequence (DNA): TGTGCCAGCACGGACAGGGCGAACACCGGGGAGCTGTTTTTT. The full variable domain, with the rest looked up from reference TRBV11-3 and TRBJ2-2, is EAGVVQSPRYKIIEKKQPVAFWCNPISGHNTLYWYLQNLGQGPELLIRYENEEAVDDSQLPKDRFSAERLKGVDSTLKIQPAELGDSAVYLCASTDRANTGELFFGEGSRLTVL.

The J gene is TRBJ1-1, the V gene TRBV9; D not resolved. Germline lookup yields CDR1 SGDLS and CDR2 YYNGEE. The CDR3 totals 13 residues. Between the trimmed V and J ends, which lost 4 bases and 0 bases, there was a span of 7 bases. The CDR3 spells CASSPRLNTEAFF. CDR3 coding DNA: TGTGCCAGCAGCCCTCGCCTGAACACTGAAGCTTTCTTT.

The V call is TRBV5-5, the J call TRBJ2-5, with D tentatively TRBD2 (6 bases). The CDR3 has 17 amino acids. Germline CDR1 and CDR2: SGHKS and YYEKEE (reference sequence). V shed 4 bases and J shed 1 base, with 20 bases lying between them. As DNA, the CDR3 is TGTGCCAGCAGCCCAAAAGTCAACCGGGGGACCCAAGAGACCCAGTACTTC. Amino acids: CASSPKVNRGTQETQYF. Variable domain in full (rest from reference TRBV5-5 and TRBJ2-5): DAGVTQSPTHLIKTRGQQVTLRCSPISGHKSVSWYQQVLGQGPQFIFQYYEKEERGRGNFPDRFSARQFPNYSSELNVNALLLGDSALYLCASSPKVNRGTQETQYFGPGTRLLVL.

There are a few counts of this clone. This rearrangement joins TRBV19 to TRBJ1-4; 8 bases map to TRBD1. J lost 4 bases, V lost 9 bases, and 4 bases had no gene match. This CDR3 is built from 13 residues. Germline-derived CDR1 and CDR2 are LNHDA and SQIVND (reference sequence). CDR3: CASQGASNEKLFF. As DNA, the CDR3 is TGTGCCAGCCAGGGGGCCAGTAATGAAAAACTGTTTTTT.

CDR3 nucleotides: TGTGCCATCAGTGCGGGCGATGCCTACGAGCAGTACTTC. This codes for CAISAGDAYEQYF. V gene TRBV10-3 combines with J gene TRBJ2-7; D remains unclear. Germline V gives CDR1 ENHRY, CDR2 SYGVKD. Trimming took 4 bases from V and 2 from J, leaving 9 bases between them. CDR3 size: 13 residues.

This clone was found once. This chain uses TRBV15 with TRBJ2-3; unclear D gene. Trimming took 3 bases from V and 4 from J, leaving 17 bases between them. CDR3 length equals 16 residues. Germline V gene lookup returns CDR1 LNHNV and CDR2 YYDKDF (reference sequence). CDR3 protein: CATSRELTRVPDTQYF. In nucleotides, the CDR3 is TGTGCCACCAGCAGGGAGCTGACCAGAGTCCCAGATACGCAGTATTTT.

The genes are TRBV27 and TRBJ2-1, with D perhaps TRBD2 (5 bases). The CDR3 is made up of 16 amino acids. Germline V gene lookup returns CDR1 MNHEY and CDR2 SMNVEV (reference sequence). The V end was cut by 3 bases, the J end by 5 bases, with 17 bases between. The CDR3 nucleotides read TGTGCCAGCAGTTTTCGGTTGCTAGCCGGGGACAATGAGCAGTTCTTC. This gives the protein CASSFRLLAGDNEQFF.

CDR3 DNA: TGTGCCAGCAGCTTAGTTGGAGGGGGCAACCAAGAGACCCAGTACTTC. Translating it yields CASSLVGGGNQETQYF. This chain uses TRBV7-2 with TRBJ2-5; D is possibly TRBD1 (7 bases). CDR1 is SGHTA and CDR2 is FQGNSA in the germline V gene. Trimming took 1 base from V and 0 from J, leaving 12 bases between them. This CDR3 is 16 amino acids long.

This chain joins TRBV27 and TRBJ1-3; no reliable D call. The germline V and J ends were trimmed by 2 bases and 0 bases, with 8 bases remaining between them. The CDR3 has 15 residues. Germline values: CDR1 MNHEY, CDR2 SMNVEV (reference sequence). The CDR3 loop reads CASSLTPDSGNTIYF. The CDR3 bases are TGTGCCAGCAGTTTAACGCCTGACTCTGGAAACACCATATATTTT.

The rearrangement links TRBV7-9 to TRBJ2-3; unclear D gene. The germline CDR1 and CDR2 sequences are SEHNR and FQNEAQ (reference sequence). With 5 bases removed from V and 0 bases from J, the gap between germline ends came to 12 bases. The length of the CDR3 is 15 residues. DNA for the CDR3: TGTGCCAGCAGCCAAACAGCGACTAGCACAGATACGCAGTATTTT. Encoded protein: CASSQTATSTDTQYF.

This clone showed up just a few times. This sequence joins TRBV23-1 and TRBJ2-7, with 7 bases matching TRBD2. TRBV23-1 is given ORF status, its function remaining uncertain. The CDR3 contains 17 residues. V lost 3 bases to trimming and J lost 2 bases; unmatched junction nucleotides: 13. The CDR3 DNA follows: TGCGCCAGCAGTCATCCCTCACACCCACGGGGGGCCTACGAGCAGTACTTC. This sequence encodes CASSHPSHPRGAYEQYF.

The CDR3 region has the DNA TGTGCCAGTAGTATCTCTAAAGGAGCCTCTAACTATGGCTACACCTTC. Its protein is CASSISKGASNYGYTF. The chain uses TRBV19 and TRBJ1-2; D gene unclear. The length of the CDR3 is 16 residues. V lost 3 bases, J lost 0 bases, and 14 bases lay in between. Germline values: CDR1 LNHDA, CDR2 SQIVND (reference sequence).